These 15 T cell receptor beta chains were sequenced from one sample in a study of blood T cells in healthy people across ages. Sample-barcoded 5' priming and a J-beta primer mix drove a second PCR of 7 to 11 cycles. TCRdb fed the 5' RACE reads into MiXCR, producing one record per CDR3 protein. This sample has 1.8 million or so distinct CDR3 sequences, with about two fifths found just once. Sequencing was performed on blood. The receptors come from a human donor in good health.

This clonotype was observed a single time. The chain employs TRBV10-3 and TRBJ2-3; D might be TRBD1 or TRBD2, each matching 5 bases. CDR3 length equals 14 residues. The germline CDR1 and CDR2 sequences are ENHRY and SYGVKD. Trimming removed 8 bases at V and 2 bases at J, with 14 bases between. CDR3: CAIGGEGPTDTQYF. As DNA, the CDR3 is TGTGCCATCGGGGGTGAGGGGCCCACAGATACGCAGTATTTT.

The chain is built from TRBV12-3 or TRBV12-4 and TRBJ2-1; TRBD2 aligns across 8 bases. Unmatched junction bases numbered 15, after V lost 6 bases and J lost 8 bases. CDR3 length: 16 residues. Here the CDR3 reads CASSFQSGGALDEQFF. The CDR3 nucleotides are TGTGCCAGCAGCTTTCAGTCGGGGGGGGCATTAGATGAGCAGTTCTTC.

The chain has TRBV5-1 and TRBJ2-1, with TRBD1 as a possible D gene (6 bases). The CDR3 runs 13 residues. Germline-derived CDR1 and CDR2 are SGHRS and YFSETQ. Trimming removed 2 bases at V and 5 bases at J, with 8 bases between. The CDR3 reads CASSFKGDNEQFF. The CDR3 nucleotides are TGCGCCAGCAGCTTTAAGGGGGACAATGAGCAGTTCTTC.

This clonotype was observed a few times. The rearrangement joins TRBV11-1 to TRBJ2-1; 7 positions match TRBD1. The germline CDR1 and CDR2 sequences are SGHAT and FQDESV (reference sequence). V trimming: 7 bases; J trimming: 8 bases; junction bases outside the gene matches: 11. This CDR3 region has 14 residues. CDR3 amino acids: CASTMTGSEDEQFF. The CDR3 DNA reads TGTGCCAGCACCATGACAGGGTCCGAGGATGAGCAGTTCTTC.

The chain recombines TRBV10-3 with TRBJ2-1; a possible D gene is TRBD2 (6 bases). The CDR3 is 16 amino acids. The germline V gene has CDR1 ENHRY and CDR2 SYGVKD. Trimming shortened V by 3 bases and J by 6 bases, and 18 bases separated the two germline ends. In nucleotides, the CDR3 is TGTGCCATCAGTGACCCCGGGACTCAATCCACCAATGAGCAGTTCTTC. This encodes CAISDPGTQSTNEQFF.

J is TRBJ2-4 and V is TRBV5-6, with D perhaps TRBD2 (5 bases). Trimming stripped 3 bases from V and 13 bases from J, with 29 bases between. This CDR3 is 17 amino acids long. Germline V gene sequence: CDR1 SGHDT, CDR2 YYEEEE. Here the CDR3 reads CASSSIRAYSWDREQYF. The DNA of the CDR3 is TGTGCCAGCAGCTCCATAAGGGCCTACTCCTGGGATAGGGAGCAGTACTTC.

The chain is built from TRBV11-2 and TRBJ2-3; 11 bases map to TRBD2. The germline V gene has CDR1 SGHAT and CDR2 FQNNGV. Trimming cost V 5 bases and J 5 bases; bases outside gene matches: 6. The CDR3 covers 15 residues. CDR3 sequence (DNA): TGTGCCAGCAGCACCACTAGCGGGGGAATAGATACGCAGTATTTT. Protein sequence: CASSTTSGGIDTQYF. Full variable domain (missing parts from reference TRBV11-2 and TRBJ2-3): EAGVAQSPRYKIIEKRQSVAFWCNPISGHATLYWYQQILGQGPKLLIQFQNNGVVDDSQLPKDRFSAERLKGVDSTLKIQPAKLEDSAVYLCASSTTSGGIDTQYFGPGTRLTVL.

The chain uses TRBV7-3 and TRBJ2-1; D is unclear. V gave up 2 bases and J gave up 8 bases, with 10 bases separating them. Germline CDR1 reads SGHTA; CDR2 reads FQGTGA. CDR3 length: 13 residues. CDR3 amino acids: CASSLDVGYEQFF. The CDR3 DNA sequence: TGTGCCAGCAGCTTAGACGTTGGGTATGAGCAGTTCTTC. Based on the CDR3 plus reference TRBV7-3 and TRBJ2-1, the full variable domain is GAGVSQTPSNKVTEKGKYVELRCDPISGHTALYWYRQSLGQGPEFLIYFQGTGAADDSGLPNDRFFAVRPEGSVSTLKIQRTERGDSAVYLCASSLDVGYEQFFGPGTRLTVL.

The chain couples TRBV5-1 to TRBJ2-3, with D unclear. Per the germline V gene, CDR1 is SGHRS and CDR2 is YFSETQ. The CDR3 extends over 17 amino acids. The germline V and J ends were trimmed by 0 bases and 5 bases, with 19 bases remaining between them. This chain's CDR3 is CASSLGTATSWGDTQYF. CDR3 in DNA: TGCGCCAGCAGCTTGGGTACCGCTACAAGTTGGGGAGATACGCAGTATTTT.

This chain links TRBV20-1 with TRBJ2-3; TRBD1 might be the D (5 bases). The CDR3 sequence is 19 residues long. V gave up 3 bases and J gave up 1 base, with 26 bases separating them. Germline CDR1 and CDR2: DFQATT and SNEGSKA (reference sequence). The CDR3 nucleotides are TGCAGTGCTAGGGGCGATCTGGGTATTGTCAGGGCTCGCACAGATACGCAGTATTTT. Translation gives CSARGDLGIVRARTDTQYF.

Points on this clonotype: One end of the junction fails to match germline, which may point to a read error. The V and J genes are TRBV6-2 or TRBV6-3 and TRBJ1-1; tentatively, D is TRBD1 (6 bases). The CDR3 is 17 amino acids. Germline V CDR1 and CDR2: MNHEY, SVGEGT. The CDR3 loop reads CASSYSMDGTPNTEALF. The CDR3 bases are TGTGCCAGCAGTTATTCAATGGATGGGACACCGAACACTGAAGCTTTGTTT.

The genes are TRBV3-1 and TRBJ2-7, with TRBD1 matching over 8 bases. The CDR3 totals 13 residues. The trim removed 8 bases at V and 1 base at J, leaving 4 bases unmatched. From germline, CDR1 is LGHDT and CDR2 YNNKEL (reference sequence). The CDR3: CASQGAESYEQYF. DNA for the CDR3: TGTGCCAGCCAGGGGGCTGAATCCTACGAGCAGTACTTC.

The chain couples TRBV2 to TRBJ1-1; 9 nucleotides agree with TRBD1. CDR3 length: 14 amino acids. Germline lookup yields CDR1 SNHLY and CDR2 FYNNEI. The J segment lost 4 bases and the V segment lost 3 bases, leaving 3 bases of the junction unmatched. The CDR3 reads CASSETGGSTEAFF. The CDR3 DNA is TGTGCCAGCAGTGAGACAGGGGGAAGCACTGAAGCTTTCTTT.

The J gene is TRBJ1-4, the V gene TRBV4-1; D is unclear. Germline loops: CDR1 MGHRA, CDR2 YSYEKL. The CDR3 consists of 17 residues. Trimming left V 4 bases short and J 10 bases short, with 25 bases between. CDR3 DNA sequence: TGCGCCAGCAGCCCCCTAAACCGGGAGGCCCTTAGAGGAAAACTGTTTTTT. Translated: CASSPLNREALRGKLFF.

This chain joins TRBV10-3 and TRBJ1-2; D call uncertain. CDR1 and CDR2 (germline): ENHRY, SYGVKD. The CDR3 sequence is 15 residues long. Trimming left V 3 bases short and J 3 bases short, with 14 bases between. CDR3 residues: CAISEDGGSYYGYTF. CDR3 DNA sequence: TGTGCCATCAGTGAAGATGGCGGGAGCTACTATGGCTACACCTTC.